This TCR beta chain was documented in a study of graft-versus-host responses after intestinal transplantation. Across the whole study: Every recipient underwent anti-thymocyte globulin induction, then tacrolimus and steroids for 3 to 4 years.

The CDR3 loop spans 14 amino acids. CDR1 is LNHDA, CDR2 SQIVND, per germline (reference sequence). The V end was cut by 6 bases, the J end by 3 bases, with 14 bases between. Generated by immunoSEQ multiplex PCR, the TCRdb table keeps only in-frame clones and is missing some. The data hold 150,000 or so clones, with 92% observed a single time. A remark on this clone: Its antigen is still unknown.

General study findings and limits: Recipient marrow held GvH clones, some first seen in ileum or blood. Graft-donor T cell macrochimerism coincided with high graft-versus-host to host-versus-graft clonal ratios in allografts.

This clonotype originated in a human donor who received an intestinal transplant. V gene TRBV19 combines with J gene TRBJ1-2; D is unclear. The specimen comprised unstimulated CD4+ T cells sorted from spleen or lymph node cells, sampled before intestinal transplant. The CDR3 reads CASRGPTDDYGYTF. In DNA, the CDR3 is TGTGCCAGTAGAGGCCCTACGGATGACTATGGCTACACCTTC.